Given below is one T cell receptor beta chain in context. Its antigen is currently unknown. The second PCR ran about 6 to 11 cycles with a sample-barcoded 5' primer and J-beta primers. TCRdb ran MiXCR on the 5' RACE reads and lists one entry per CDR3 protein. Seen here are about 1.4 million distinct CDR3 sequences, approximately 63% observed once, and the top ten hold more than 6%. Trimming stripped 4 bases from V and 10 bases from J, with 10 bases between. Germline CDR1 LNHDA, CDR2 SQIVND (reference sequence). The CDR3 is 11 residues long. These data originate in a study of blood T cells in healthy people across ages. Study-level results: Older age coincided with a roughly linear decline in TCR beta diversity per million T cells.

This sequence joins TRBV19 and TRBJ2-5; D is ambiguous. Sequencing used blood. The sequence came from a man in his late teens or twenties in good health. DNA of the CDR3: TGTGCCAGTAGTACCGGGCGGCACCAGTACTTC. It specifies CASSTGRHQYF.